Below, one T cell receptor beta chain is given with its context. This clone is termed medium-sized (0.01 to 0.1%). This receptor's antigen is unknown. No quality values exist for individual bases; no much larger clone is one base distant. The meaning of the sample's time point label: less than 25 weeks on oral tofacitinib. The treatment or condition label of this sample denotes: oral pan-JAK inhibitor, 5-10 mg twice daily. From alopecia areata patients, peripheral blood was collected along with lesional scalp punch biopsies. After PBMCs were isolated by density centrifugation and stained for CD3, CD4 and CD8, a FACSAria was used to sort CD4+ and CD8+ T cells. The library was produced with the immunoSEQ multiplex PCR assay. RNA was extracted from all samples and reverse transcribed into cDNA, which served as template for TCR sequencing. First-strand cDNA was synthesized using SuperScript III with a 2:1 mix of oligo-dT and random hexamers. Amplification bias was assessed with a synthetic immune receptor repertoire, and residual bias was removed computationally. Turning to the authors' computational methods: Raw reads were preprocessed to remove errors, and CDR3 was defined by IMGT conventions from the conserved cysteine to phenylalanine. Clonality was computed as 1 minus the Shannon entropy, with the entropy normalized by log2 of the number of productive unique TCRs. Whether scalp clones were CD4 or CD8 was inferred by matching scalp TCRbeta sequences against CD4 and CD8 repertoires sorted from blood. TCRdb provides this immuneACCESS table in a form limited to in-frame rearrangements. Some clones are lacking; in checked studies, under half of them reflect an unresolved V gene, and why the rest are absent is not known. V and J calls plus clone size are reproduced from that table; the DNA served to infer D and trimming. This sample lists 90,000 or so clones; 40% to 50% were detected once. Around 18% of the sample is in the top ten clones.

The sample comes from a study of CD8+ T cells in alopecia areata (dated by TCRdb to between 2018 and 2020). Regarding the complete study: The treated patients, all with moderate-to-severe alopecia areata, were enrolled in an open-label pilot trial of oral tofacitinib given at 5 to 10 mg twice daily. RNA was obtained with the PAXgene miRNA kit for fixed scalp, the miRNeasy kit for PBMCs, and the RNeasy kit for mouse skin. To study T cell clonal expansion in alopecia areata, the researchers applied high-throughput TCRbeta sequencing to both the C3H/HeJ mouse model and human patients. Biopsies were taken from tofacitinib-treated patients at baseline and again at 4 and 24 weeks into treatment, and several of those patients also had a later scalp biopsy. Disease severity in treated patients was measured with the SALT score, which quantifies the percentage of affected scalp surface area. Patients stayed on tofacitinib for 6 to 18 months and then had 6 months of follow-up off drug so that delayed response and recurrence could be assessed. TCRbeta CDR3 regions were amplified by immunoSEQ multiplex PCR using 35 Vbeta forward and 13 Jbeta reverse primers. Scalp clonality was compared among normal scalp (n=4), patchy alopecia areata scalp (n=8), and alopecia totalis/universalis scalp (n=8). On the human side, TCRbeta sequencing was run on scalp tissue and on sorted CD4+ and CD8+ peripheral blood T cells from healthy controls and from alopecia areata patients with either patchy or totalis/universalis disease. Overall study outcomes, separate from this receptor: Compared with mice, TCR sequences shared between patients were less clear, possibly partly because of HLA diversity across the patient population. During tofacitinib treatment, many expanded lesional clones remained in scalp and blood, and this persistence may partly explain relapse after treatment is stopped. Compared with normal scalp, lesional scalp, particularly in alopecia totalis/universalis, had higher clonality and more expanded CD8+ clones, which suggests antigenic drive. Resident alphabeta T cells in normal human skin are also sequenced, complicating scalp TCR repertoire analysis, unlike mouse skin dominated by gammadelta T cells. Because the treated cohort was small and included a single nonresponder, larger studies are needed to assess links between baseline CD8+ expansion and response. Tofacitinib significantly decreased scalp clonality and the number of expanded CD8+ clones among the top 100 scalp clones.

The CDR3 has 21 amino acids, counting the end cysteine and phenylalanine. Solely the CDR3 DNA is kept, with 63 bases framed from the first base. The material was CD8+ T cells sorted from blood, obtained at week 24, from a patient treated with tofacitinib. This TCR was recovered from a human donor with alopecia areata. The chain was built from TRBV21-1 and TRBJ2-6; TRBD2 was called by the table and not checked on the DNA. TRBV21-1 is given as a pseudogene. The CDR3 protein is CASSKGVNLTTTPSGANVLTF. DNA sequence: TGTGCCAGCAGCAAAGGGGTTAATTTGACGACTACCCCCTCTGGGGCCAACGTCCTGACTTTC.